The rows below give T cell receptor beta chains drawn from one sample of a study of blood T cell repertoires in COVID-19. Measured with immunoSEQ multiplex PCR; TCRdb has only the in-frame clones, and not every one. The sample lists roughly 390,000 clones, 85% occurring once. Sequencing used peripheral blood. Receptors originate from a woman aged 18-35 years with acute or convalescent COVID-19. CDR3s include the opening cysteine and the closing phenylalanine or tryptophan. The D gene is left open where the match is weak. The listing skips clone size in some rows; elsewhere it reads once, few, many or a size class.

size: .; D: TRBD2; V: TRBV6-1; J: TRBJ2-3; CDR3: CASSEPLSGGTDTQYF; DNA: TGTGCCAGCAGTGAACCCCTTAGCGGGGGCACAGATACGCAGTATTTT
size: .; D: .; V: TRBV2; J: TRBJ1-5; CDR3: CAPRTDGGVDQPQHF; DNA: TGTGCCCCGAGAACGGACGGAGGGGTGGATCAGCCCCAGCATTTT
size: .; D: TRBD2; V: TRBV7-8; J: TRBJ2-5; CDR3: CASSRGLAGAEETQYF; DNA: TGTGCCAGCAGCCGAGGACTAGCGGGAGCGGAAGAGACCCAGTACTTC
size: few; D: TRBD1; V: TRBV5-1; J: TRBJ1-1; CDR3: CASSTTGIGTEAFF; DNA: TGCGCCAGCAGCACGACAGGGATAGGGACTGAAGCTTTCTTT
size: .; D: TRBD2; V: TRBV24-1; J: TRBJ2-2; CDR3: CATSGAGVPGELFF; DNA: TGTGCCACCAGTGGTGCGGGGGTGCCCGGGGAGCTGTTTTTT
size: .; D: .; V: TRBV29-1; J: TRBJ1-5; CDR3: CSVAEGSGGNQPQHF; DNA: TGCAGCGTGGCCGAGGGCTCTGGCGGCAATCAGCCCCAGCATTTT
size: .; D: .; V: TRBV6-6; J: TRBJ1-2; CDR3: CASSNGQFGGYTF; DNA: TGTGCCAGCAGTAACGGACAGTTTGGTGGCTACACCTTC
size: .; D: .; V: TRBV6-5; J: TRBJ1-1; CDR3: CASSYQVYTEAFF; DNA: TGTGCCAGCAGTTACCAGGTTTACACTGAAGCTTTCTTT
size: .; D: .; V: TRBV9; J: TRBJ1-1; CDR3: CASSLTGRGGNTEAFF; DNA: TGTGCCAGCAGCCTAACAGGGAGAGGGGGAAACACTGAAGCTTTCTTT
size: .; D: .; V: TRBV9; J: TRBJ1-6; CDR3: CASSVSGQNSPLHF; DNA: TGTGCCAGCAGCGTATCAGGGCAGAATTCACCCCTCCACTTT
size: .; D: .; V: TRBV9; J: TRBJ1-1; CDR3: CASSPQSNTEAFF; DNA: TGTGCCAGCAGCCCACAGTCCAACACTGAAGCTTTCTTT
size: .; D: TRBD2; V: TRBV3-1/TRBV3-2; J: TRBJ2-5; CDR3: CASSQELAGVSETQYF; DNA: TGTGCCAGCAGCCAAGAGCTAGCGGGAGTTTCAGAGACCCAGTACTTC
size: .; D: TRBD2; V: TRBV7-7; J: TRBJ2-5; CDR3: CASSLGIAGGIHQETQYF; DNA: TGTGCCAGCAGCTTGGGAATAGCGGGAGGGATCCATCAAGAGACCCAGTACTTC
size: .; D: .; V: TRBV4-1; J: TRBJ1-2; CDR3: CASSPQMRGSYGYTF; DNA: TGCGCCAGCAGCCCCCAGATGAGAGGGAGCTATGGCTACACCTTC
size: .; D: .; V: TRBV3-1/TRBV3-2; J: TRBJ2-3; CDR3: CASSPWGPSTDTQYF; DNA: TGTGCCAGCAGCCCGTGGGGCCCTAGCACAGATACGCAGTATTTT
size: few; D: .; V: TRBV3-1/TRBV3-2; J: TRBJ1-4; CDR3: CASSQGGGYEKLFF; DNA: TGTGCCAGCAGCCAAGGGGGCGGTTATGAAAAACTGTTTTTT
size: .; D: .; V: TRBV7-9; J: TRBJ1-1; CDR3: CASSLGDRFADEAFF; DNA: TGTGCCAGCAGCTTAGGAGACAGGTTCGCCGATGAAGCTTTCTTT
size: once; D: TRBD1; V: TRBV19; J: TRBJ1-2; CDR3: CASNPGTGGDGYTF; DNA: TGTGCCAGTAACCCCGGGACAGGGGGCGATGGCTACACCTTC
size: few; D: .; V: TRBV12-3/TRBV12-4; J: TRBJ1-5; CDR3: CASSHRERQPQHF; DNA: TGTGCCAGCAGCCACAGAGAAAGGCAGCCCCAGCATTTT
size: .; D: .; V: TRBV4-1; J: TRBJ1-2; CDR3: CASSQESAGRGYGYTF; DNA: TGCGCCAGCAGCCAAGAGAGTGCCGGAAGGGGCTATGGCTACACCTTC
size: few; D: .; V: TRBV12-5; J: TRBJ2-7; CDR3: CASGFGIPYEQYF; DNA: TGTGCTAGTGGTTTCGGGATTCCCTACGAGCAGTACTTC
size: .; D: .; V: TRBV25-1; J: TRBJ1-2; CDR3: CASSTGTPNYGYTF; DNA: TGTGCCAGCAGTACAGGGACCCCGAACTATGGCTACACCTTC
size: .; D: .; V: TRBV30; J: TRBJ2-7; CDR3: CAWIRGREYSYEQYF; DNA: TGTGCCTGGATCCGGGGGCGGGAGTACTCCTACGAGCAGTACTTC
size: .; D: .; V: TRBV15; J: TRBJ2-7; CDR3: CATSRGIQVTYEQYF; DNA: TGTGCCACCAGCAGAGGAATTCAGGTAACCTACGAGCAGTACTTC
size: .; D: TRBD2; V: TRBV12-3/TRBV12-4; J: TRBJ2-7; CDR3: CASGRVMGYEQYF; DNA: TGTGCCAGCGGGAGGGTAATGGGCTACGAGCAGTACTTC
size: .; D: TRBD2; V: TRBV2; J: TRBJ2-5; CDR3: CASAIAGRETQYF; DNA: TGTGCCAGCGCCATAGCGGGGAGGGAGACCCAGTACTTC
size: .; D: .; V: TRBV4-1; J: TRBJ1-3; CDR3: CASSQGGETGNTIYF; DNA: TGCGCCAGCAGCCAAGGGGGGGAAACTGGAAACACCATATATTTT